This T cell receptor beta chain was obtained from a study of T-cell reconstitution after alpha-beta-depleted transplantation in children. V was trimmed by 0 bases and J by 2 bases, leaving 14 bases between them. The V gene's germline CDR1 is DFQATT and CDR2 SNEGSKA (reference sequence). The CDR3 has 15 residues. Unique molecular identifiers were incorporated into the prepared TCRbeta library. TCRdb re-called the PCR reads through MiXCR, storing one row per CDR3 protein. The repertoire holds about a million distinct CDR3 sequences, about 30% seen once, with roughly 27% in the top ten. This clonotype was picked up a small number of times.

The sequencing here drew on PBMCs, mostly from graft donor cells, taken 360 days after TCRalphabeta/CD19-depleted stem cell transplant. The clonotype originates from a boy less than two years old who had a stem cell transplant for SCID, so the T cells may come from the graft donor. The gene calls are TRBV20-1 and TRBJ2-7; TRBD1 is a possible D gene (5 bases). CDR3: CSARDGAGETYEQYF. In DNA, the CDR3 is TGCAGTGCTAGAGATGGGGCAGGCGAAACCTACGAGCAGTACTTC.